Here is one T cell receptor (beta chain) with its context. MiXCR, run by TCRdb on the 5' RACE reads, gives a single entry per CDR3 protein. The sample shows under 100,000 distinct CDR3 sequences, approximately 8.5% of them seen only once. Time point noted: sample taken at primary tumor resection. Unsorted tumor, nontumor lung tissue or cryopreserved PBMC supplied the whole RNA. These data are taken from a study of spatial heterogeneity in lung cancer. The CDR3 covers 14 residues. CDR1 and CDR2 from the germline V gene are LNHNV and YYDKDF (reference sequence). V lost 3 bases and J lost 5, with 13 bases in between.

This specimen was PBMCs, taken at surgery. This receptor was obtained from a male donor with early-stage non-small cell lung cancer. The chain links TRBV15 to TRBJ1-1; no reliable D call. As DNA, the CDR3 is TGTGCCACCAGCAGTGGGTGGGGAGTGACTGAAGCTTTCTTT. Translation gives CATSSGWGVTEAFF.